This T cell receptor beta chain came from a study of T cells in Graves' hyperthyroidism and ophthalmopathy. Study-wide results and caveats: By a 13 V-J model, ophthalmopathy was set apart from stable hyperthyroidism. Blood shared most expanded thyroid clonotypes above 0.001.

The table lists this clonotype with many counts. Its matching antigen is unknown. Researchers took RNA transcripts and amplified the TCR beta CDR3 regions from them. HTBI primers were used for first-round RT-PCR of the TCR CDR3. One entry per CDR3 protein, called by TCRdb with MiXCR from the multiplex PCR reads. The table records about 360,000 distinct CDR3 sequences, around 25% of them present only once. Stable hyperthyroidism: no ophthalmopathy progression over 18 months of follow-up. Roughly 10 ml of fresh peripheral blood supplied the PBMCs. V lost 1 base to trimming and J lost 3 bases, with 12 bases between them. The CDR3 runs to 15 residues. CDR1 is SGHAT and CDR2 is FQNNGV in the germline V gene.

The sample consisted of blood. The chain uses TRBV11-2 and TRBJ1-1; D might be TRBD1 (6 bases). The sequence derives from a man aged 45-60 years with Graves' hyperthyroidism. DNA of the CDR3: TGTGCCAGCAGCTTAGTAGGGGGTCAAGACACTGAAGCTTTCTTT. Its protein is CASSLVGGQDTEAFF.